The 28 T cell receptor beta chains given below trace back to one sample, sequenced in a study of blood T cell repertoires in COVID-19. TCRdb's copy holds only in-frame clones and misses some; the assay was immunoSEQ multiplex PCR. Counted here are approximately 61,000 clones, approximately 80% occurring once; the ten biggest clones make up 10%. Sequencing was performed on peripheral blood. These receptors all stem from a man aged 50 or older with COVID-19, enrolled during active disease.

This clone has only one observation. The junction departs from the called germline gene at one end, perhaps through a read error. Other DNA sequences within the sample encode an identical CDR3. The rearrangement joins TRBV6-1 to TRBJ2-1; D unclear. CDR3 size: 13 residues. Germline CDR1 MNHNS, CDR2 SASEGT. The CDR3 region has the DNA TGTGCCAGCAGCGAAGGTCAGTACAATGAGCAGTTCTTC. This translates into CASSEGQYNEQFF.

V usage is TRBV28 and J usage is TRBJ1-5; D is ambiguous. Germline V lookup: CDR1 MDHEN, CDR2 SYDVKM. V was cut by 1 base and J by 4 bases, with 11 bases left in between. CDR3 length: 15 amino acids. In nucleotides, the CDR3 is TGTGCCAGCAGTTTATCCGGGAGAACTAATCAGCCCCAGCATTTT. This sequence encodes CASSLSGRTNQPQHF.

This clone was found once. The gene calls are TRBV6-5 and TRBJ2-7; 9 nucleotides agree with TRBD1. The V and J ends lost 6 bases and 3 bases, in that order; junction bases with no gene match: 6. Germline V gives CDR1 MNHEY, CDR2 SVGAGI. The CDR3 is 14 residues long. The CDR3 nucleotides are TGTGCCAGCAGAACACCGGGACAGGGCTACGAGCAGTACTTC. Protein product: CASRTPGQGYEQYF.

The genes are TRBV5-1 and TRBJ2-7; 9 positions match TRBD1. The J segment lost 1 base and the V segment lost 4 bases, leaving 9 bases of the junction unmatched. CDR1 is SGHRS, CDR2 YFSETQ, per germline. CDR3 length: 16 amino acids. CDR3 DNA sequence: TGCGCCAGCAGCCGAACACCGGGACAGGGTTCCTACGAGCAGTACTTC. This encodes CASSRTPGQGSYEQYF.

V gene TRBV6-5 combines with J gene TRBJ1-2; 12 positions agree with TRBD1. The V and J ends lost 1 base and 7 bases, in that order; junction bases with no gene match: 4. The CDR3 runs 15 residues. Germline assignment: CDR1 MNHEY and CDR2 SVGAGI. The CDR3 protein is CASSYLGQGARGYTF. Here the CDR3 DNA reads TGTGCCAGCAGTTACTTGGGACAGGGGGCACGTGGCTACACCTTC.

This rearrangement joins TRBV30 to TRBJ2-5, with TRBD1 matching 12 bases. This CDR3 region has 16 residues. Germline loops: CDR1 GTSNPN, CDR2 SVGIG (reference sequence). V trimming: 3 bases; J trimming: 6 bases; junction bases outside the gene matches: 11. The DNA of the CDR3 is TGTGCCTGGAGGGCGGGGGGACAGGGGGCGTTTAAGACCCAGTACTTC. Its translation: CAWRAGGQGAFKTQYF.

The CDR3 here is CACLLRGSYNEQFF. The DNA for the CDR3 is TGTGCCTGCCTACTAAGGGGCTCCTACAATGAGCAGTTCTTC. The chain recombines TRBV30 with TRBJ2-1; possible D gene TRBD1, 5 bases. V lost 6 bases and J 0 bases, leaving 12 bases between the germline ends. The CDR3 runs to 14 residues. Germline CDR1 is GTSNPN and CDR2 is SVGIG (reference sequence).

CDR3 loop: CASTERLAVQSSYNEQFF. The CDR3, as DNA: TGTGCCAGCACCGAACGACTAGCGGTCCAGAGCTCCTACAATGAGCAGTTCTTC. This rearrangement joins TRBV2 to TRBJ2-1; 9 bases match TRBD2. CDR1 and CDR2 from the germline V gene are SNHLY and FYNNEI. V shed 7 bases and J 0 bases; nucleotides not matched to a gene: 13. This CDR3 has 18 amino acids.

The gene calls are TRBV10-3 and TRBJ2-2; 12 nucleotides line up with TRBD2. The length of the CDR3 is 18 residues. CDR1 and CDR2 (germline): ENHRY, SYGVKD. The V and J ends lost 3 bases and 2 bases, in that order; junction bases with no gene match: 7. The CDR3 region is CAISESTSGRSNTGELFF. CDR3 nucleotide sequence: TGTGCCATCAGTGAATCGACTAGCGGGAGATCAAACACCGGGGAGCTGTTTTTT.

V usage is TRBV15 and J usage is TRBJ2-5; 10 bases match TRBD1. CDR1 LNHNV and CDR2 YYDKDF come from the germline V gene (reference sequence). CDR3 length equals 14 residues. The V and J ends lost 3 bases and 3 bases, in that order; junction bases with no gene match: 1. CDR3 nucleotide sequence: TGTGCCACCAGCAGGGGGACAGGGGAAGAGACCCAGTACTTC. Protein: CATSRGTGEETQYF.

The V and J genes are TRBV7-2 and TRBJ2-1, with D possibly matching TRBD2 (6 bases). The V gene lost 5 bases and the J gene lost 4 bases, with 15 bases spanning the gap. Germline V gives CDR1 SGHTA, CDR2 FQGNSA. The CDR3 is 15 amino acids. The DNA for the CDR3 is TGTGCCAGCAGCCCCGCGGGGATTTCGTACAATGAGCAGTTCTTC. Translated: CASSPAGISYNEQFF.

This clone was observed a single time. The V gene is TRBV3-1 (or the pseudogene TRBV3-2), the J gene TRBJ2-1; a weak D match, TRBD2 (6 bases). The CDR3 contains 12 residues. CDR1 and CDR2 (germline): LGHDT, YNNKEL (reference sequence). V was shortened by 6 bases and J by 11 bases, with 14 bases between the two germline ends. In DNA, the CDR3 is TGTGCCAGCAGGCTTTCCGGGGGTAAGCAGTTCTTC. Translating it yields CASRLSGGKQFF.

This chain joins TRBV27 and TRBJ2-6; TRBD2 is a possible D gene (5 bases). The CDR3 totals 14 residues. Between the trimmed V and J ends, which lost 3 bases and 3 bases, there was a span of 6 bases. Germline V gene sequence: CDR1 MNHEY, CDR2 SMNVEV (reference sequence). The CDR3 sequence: CASSLTNGANVLTF. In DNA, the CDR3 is TGTGCCAGCAGTTTGACTAATGGGGCCAACGTCCTGACTTTC.

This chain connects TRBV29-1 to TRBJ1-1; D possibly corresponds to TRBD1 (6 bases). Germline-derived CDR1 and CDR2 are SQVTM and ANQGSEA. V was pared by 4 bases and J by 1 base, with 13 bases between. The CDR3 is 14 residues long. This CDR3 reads CSVGGRSGNTEAFF. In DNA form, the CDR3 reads TGCAGCGTTGGGGGGCGGTCGGGGAACACTGAAGCTTTCTTT.

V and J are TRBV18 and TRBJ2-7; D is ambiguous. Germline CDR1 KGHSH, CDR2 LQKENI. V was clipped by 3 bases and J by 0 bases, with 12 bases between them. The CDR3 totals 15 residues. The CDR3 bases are TGTGCCAGCTCACCCAGTCTGGCGGCCTCCTACGAGCAGTACTTC. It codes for CASSPSLAASYEQYF.

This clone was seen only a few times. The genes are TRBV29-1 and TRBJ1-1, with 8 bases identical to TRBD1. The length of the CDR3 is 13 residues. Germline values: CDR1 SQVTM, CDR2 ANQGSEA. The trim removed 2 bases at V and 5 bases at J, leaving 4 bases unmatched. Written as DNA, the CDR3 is TGCAGCGTTGAACAGGGGGCAGCGACTGAAGCTTTCTTT. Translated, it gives CSVEQGAATEAFF.

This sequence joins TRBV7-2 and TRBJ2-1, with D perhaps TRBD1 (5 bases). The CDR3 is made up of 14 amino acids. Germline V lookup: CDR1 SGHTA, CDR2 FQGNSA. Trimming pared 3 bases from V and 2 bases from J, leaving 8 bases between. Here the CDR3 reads CASSFQGTYNEQFF. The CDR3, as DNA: TGTGCCAGCAGCTTTCAGGGAACCTACAATGAGCAGTTCTTC.

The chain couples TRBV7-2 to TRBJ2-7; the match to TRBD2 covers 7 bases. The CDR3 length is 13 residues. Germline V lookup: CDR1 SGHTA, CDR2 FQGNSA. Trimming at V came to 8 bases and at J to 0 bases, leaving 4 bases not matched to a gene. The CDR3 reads CASGTGGSYEQYF. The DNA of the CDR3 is TGTGCCAGCGGAACGGGGGGCTCCTACGAGCAGTACTTC.

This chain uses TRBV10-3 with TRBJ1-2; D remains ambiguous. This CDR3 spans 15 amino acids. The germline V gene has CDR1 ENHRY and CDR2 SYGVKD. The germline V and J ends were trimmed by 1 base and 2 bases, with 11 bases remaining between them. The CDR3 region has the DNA TGTGCCATCAGTGAGTTGAGGGTACGCAACTATGGCTACACCTTC. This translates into CAISELRVRNYGYTF.

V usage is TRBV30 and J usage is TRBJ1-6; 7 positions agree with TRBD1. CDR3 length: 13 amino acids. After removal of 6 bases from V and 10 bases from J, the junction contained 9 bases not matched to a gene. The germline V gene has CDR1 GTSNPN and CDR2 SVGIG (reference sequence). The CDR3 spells CACYEGARSPLHF. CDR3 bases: TGTGCCTGCTACGAGGGGGCGCGATCACCCCTCCACTTT.

CDR3 DNA: TGTGCCAGCAGCGTAGAGGGAGTAGGTGGCTACACCTTC. Protein sequence: CASSVEGVGGYTF. The rearrangement uses TRBV9 and TRBJ1-2; D not certain. Germline V lookup: CDR1 SGDLS, CDR2 YYNGEE. There are 13 residues in the CDR3. The V gene lost 0 bases and the J gene lost 7 bases, with 10 bases spanning the gap.

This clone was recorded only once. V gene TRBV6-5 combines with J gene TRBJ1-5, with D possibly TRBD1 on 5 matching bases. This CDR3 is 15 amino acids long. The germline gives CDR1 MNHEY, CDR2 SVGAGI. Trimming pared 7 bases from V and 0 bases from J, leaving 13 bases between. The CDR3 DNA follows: TGTGCCAGCACCCGACAGACCCCTAGCAATCAGCCCCAGCATTTT. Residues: CASTRQTPSNQPQHF.

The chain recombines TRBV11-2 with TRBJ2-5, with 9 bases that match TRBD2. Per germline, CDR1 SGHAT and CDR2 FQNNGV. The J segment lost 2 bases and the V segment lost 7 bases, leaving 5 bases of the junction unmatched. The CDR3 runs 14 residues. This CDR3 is CASTGLAGQETQYF. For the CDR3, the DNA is TGTGCCAGCACAGGGCTAGCGGGGCAAGAGACCCAGTACTTC.

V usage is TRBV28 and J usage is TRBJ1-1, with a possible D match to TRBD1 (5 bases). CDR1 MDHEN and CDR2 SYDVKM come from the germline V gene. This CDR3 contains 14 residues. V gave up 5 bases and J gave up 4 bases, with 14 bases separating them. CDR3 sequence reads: CASSPGVWGTEAFF. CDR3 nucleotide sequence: TGTGCCAGCAGTCCGGGGGTATGGGGCACTGAAGCTTTCTTT. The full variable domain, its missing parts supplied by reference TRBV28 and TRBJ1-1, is DVKVTQSSRYLVKRTGEKVFLECVQDMDHENMFWYRQDPGLGLRLIYFSYDVKMKEKGDIPEGYSVSREKKERFSLILESASTNQTSMYLCASSPGVWGTEAFFGQGTRLTVV.

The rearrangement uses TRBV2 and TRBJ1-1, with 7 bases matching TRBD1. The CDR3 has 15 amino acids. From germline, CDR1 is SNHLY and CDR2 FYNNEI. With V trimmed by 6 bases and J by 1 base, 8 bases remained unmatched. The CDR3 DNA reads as TGTGCCAGCAGCTCGAGGACAGGTACGAACACTGAAGCTTTCTTT. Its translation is CASSSRTGTNTEAFF.

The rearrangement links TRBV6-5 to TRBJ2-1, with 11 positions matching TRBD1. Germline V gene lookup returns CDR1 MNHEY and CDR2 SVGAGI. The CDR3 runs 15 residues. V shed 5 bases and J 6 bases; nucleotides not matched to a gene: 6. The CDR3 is CASSTAGTGGNEQFF. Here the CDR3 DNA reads TGTGCCAGCAGTACCGCCGGGACAGGGGGCAATGAGCAGTTCTTC.

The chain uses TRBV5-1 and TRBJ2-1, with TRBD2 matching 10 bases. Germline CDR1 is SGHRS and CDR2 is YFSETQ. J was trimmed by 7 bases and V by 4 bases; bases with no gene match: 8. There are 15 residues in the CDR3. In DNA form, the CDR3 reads TGCGCCAGCAGCCGGACTAGCGGTAACCTAAATGAGCAGTTCTTC. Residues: CASSRTSGNLNEQFF.

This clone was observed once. The CDR3 DNA is TGTGCCAGCAGTTTCCCCCGCACTTCAACACCCCTCCACTTT. This sequence encodes CASSFPRTSTPLHF. The chain uses TRBV28 and TRBJ1-6; D is uncertain. Trimming left V 3 bases short and J 11 bases short, with 14 bases between. There are 14 residues in the CDR3. Germline loops: CDR1 MDHEN, CDR2 SYDVKM.